This entry lists 24 T cell receptor beta chains sequenced from one sample in a study of blood T cell repertoires in COVID-19. The data were produced by immunoSEQ multiplex PCR, yet TCRdb's version contains in-frame clones alone and is incomplete. The profile covers about 80,000 clones, with approximately 85% appearing a single time and roughly 9.6% taken by the ten largest. Material for sequencing was peripheral blood. These receptor sequences come from a man in his fifties or sixties with COVID-19, enrolled during active disease.

The V and J genes are TRBV7-9 and TRBJ1-1; possibly TRBD1 for D (6 bases). The germline V and J ends were trimmed by 5 bases and 4 bases, with 14 bases remaining between them. Germline-derived CDR1 and CDR2 are SEHNR and FQNEAQ (reference sequence). This CDR3 has 14 amino acids. DNA of the CDR3: TGTGCCAGCAGCCGAGAACAGGGATCCACTGAAGCTTTCTTT. Protein: CASSREQGSTEAFF.

The chain is built from TRBV3-1 (or the pseudogene TRBV3-2) and TRBJ1-6, with D unclear. V was trimmed by 3 bases and J by 8 bases, leaving 17 bases between them. The length of the CDR3 is 16 residues. Germline CDR1 LGHDT, CDR2 YNNKEL (reference sequence). The DNA for the CDR3 is TGTGCCAGCAGCCACAGAAATCTGGGCCTTTATTCACCCCTCCACTTT. Amino acids: CASSHRNLGLYSPLHF.

The rearrangement uses TRBV30 and TRBJ2-7; a possible D gene is TRBD1 (5 bases). CDR3 length equals 12 residues. Trimming cost V 2 bases and J 0 bases, with 5 bases left between them. Germline assignment: CDR1 GTSNPN and CDR2 SVGIG (reference sequence). CDR3 nucleotides: TGTGCCTGGAGTCAGGGCTCCTACGAGCAGTACTTC. Amino acids: CAWSQGSYEQYF. The full variable domain, completed using reference TRBV30 and TRBJ2-7, is SQTIHQWPATLVQPVGSPLSLECTVEGTSNPNLYWYRQAAGRGLQLLFYSVGIGQISSEVPQNLSASRPQDRQFILSSKKLLLSDSGFYLCAWSQGSYEQYFGPGTRLTVT.

The chain uses TRBV9 and TRBJ1-6, with unresolved D. This CDR3 has 12 amino acids. Germline V gene lookup returns CDR1 SGDLS and CDR2 YYNGEE. V was pared by 4 bases and J by 6 bases, with 5 bases between. CDR3 DNA: TGTGCCAGCAGCTTGAGTAATTCACCCCTCCACTTT. This encodes CASSLSNSPLHF.

The chain uses TRBV4-2 and TRBJ1-2, with a tentative D call TRBD1 (5 bases). Looked up from germline, CDR1 is LGHNA and CDR2 is YNFKEQ. CDR3 length equals 16 residues. V dropped 0 bases and J dropped 7 bases, with 18 bases sitting between them. CDR3 nucleotides: TGTGCCAGCAGCCAAGACGTGGCAGGGCTATATGCTGGCTACACCTTC. It specifies CASSQDVAGLYAGYTF.

V and J are TRBV11-2 and TRBJ2-1, with 8 bases aligning to TRBD1. V gave up 1 base and J gave up 5 bases; unmatched junction bases: 4. CDR3 length: 15 amino acids. Per germline, CDR1 SGHAT and CDR2 FQNNGV. The CDR3 bases are TGTGCCAGCAGCTTAGCAGGACAGGGCCACAATGAGCAGTTCTTC. It codes for CASSLAGQGHNEQFF. Together with reference TRBV11-2 and TRBJ2-1, the CDR3 gives the full variable domain: EAGVAQSPRYKIIEKRQSVAFWCNPISGHATLYWYQQILGQGPKLLIQFQNNGVVDDSQLPKDRFSAERLKGVDSTLKIQPAKLEDSAVYLCASSLAGQGHNEQFFGPGTRLTVL.

The chain has TRBV15 and TRBJ2-1; D perhaps matches TRBD2 (5 bases). This CDR3 has 11 amino acids. The ends were cut back, 3 bases at V and 10 bases at J, with 7 bases in the middle. CDR1 is LNHNV, CDR2 YYDKDF, per germline (reference sequence). This CDR3 reads CATSRGGEQFF. The DNA for the CDR3 is TGTGCCACCAGCAGGGGCGGGGAGCAGTTCTTC.

This clone was detected only once. The rearrangement uses TRBV2 and TRBJ1-1; D not resolved. Trimming removed 0 bases from V and 1 base from J, with 6 bases in between. Germline V gene sequence: CDR1 SNHLY, CDR2 FYNNEI. This CDR3 is 14 amino acids long. CDR3 amino acids: CASSEARGNTEAFF. The CDR3, as DNA: TGTGCCAGCAGTGAAGCGCGGGGGAACACTGAAGCTTTCTTT.

This clone was seen more than once but under ten times. This sequence joins TRBV19 and TRBJ1-1; no reliable D call. Between the trimmed V and J ends, which lost 1 base and 1 base, there was a span of 4 bases. Germline V gene lookup returns CDR1 LNHDA and CDR2 SQIVND (reference sequence). The CDR3 covers 13 residues. CDR3 sequence: CASSIGQNTEAFF. In DNA, the CDR3 is TGTGCCAGTAGTATAGGTCAGAACACTGAAGCTTTCTTT.

The sample holds one count of this clone. The chain joins TRBV18 to TRBJ2-1, with TRBD2 as a possible D gene (6 bases). The CDR3 extends over 15 amino acids. CDR1 is KGHSH and CDR2 is LQKENI in the germline V gene. The germline V and J ends were trimmed by 2 bases and 2 bases, with 10 bases remaining between them. DNA for the CDR3: TGTGCCAGCTCACCAGGAGGGAATACCTACAATGAGCAGTTCTTC. Protein: CASSPGGNTYNEQFF.

The genes are TRBV6-5 and TRBJ1-1; D possibly corresponds to TRBD1 (5 bases). Per germline, CDR1 MNHEY and CDR2 SVGAGI. The ends were cut back, 6 bases at V and 2 bases at J, with 13 bases in the middle. The CDR3 runs 14 residues. The CDR3 loop is CASRGRDFNTEAFF. As DNA, the CDR3 is TGTGCCAGCAGGGGCAGGGACTTTAACACTGAAGCTTTCTTT.

The chain carries TRBV6-5 and TRBJ1-2; no clear D gene. With 0 bases removed from V and 9 bases from J, the gap between germline ends came to 11 bases. In germline, CDR1 is MNHEY, CDR2 SVGAGI. CDR3 length equals 13 residues. CDR3 residues: CASSYSRGGSYTF. The CDR3 coding sequence is TGTGCCAGCAGTTACTCCCGGGGAGGTAGCTACACCTTC.

This rearrangement joins TRBV5-4 to TRBJ2-5; 9 bases are a match to TRBD2. The V segment lost 4 bases and the J segment 7 bases; nucleotides outside the gene matches: 14. The CDR3 loop spans 16 amino acids. Germline V gene sequence: CDR1 SGHNT, CDR2 YYREEE (reference sequence). The CDR3 reads CASSRQISGSPGTQYF. In DNA, the CDR3 is TGTGCCAGCAGCCGGCAAATTAGCGGGAGCCCGGGGACCCAGTACTTC.

The chain couples TRBV10-2 to TRBJ1-1, with TRBD1 matching 7 bases. This CDR3 comprises 13 residues. From germline, CDR1 is WSHSY and CDR2 SAAADI. J gave up 1 base and V 9 bases, and 5 bases lay outside the gene matches. The CDR3 nucleotides are TGCGCCAGTATGACAGGGAGGAACACTGAAGCTTTCTTT. This encodes CASMTGRNTEAFF.

The V gene is TRBV7-2, the J gene TRBJ2-3, with D unresolved. The CDR3 has 16 amino acids. V shed 6 bases and J shed 0 bases, with 16 bases lying between them. The V gene's germline CDR1 is SGHTA and CDR2 FQGNSA. The CDR3 protein is CASSTIRLTSTDTQYF. The CDR3 nucleotides are TGTGCCAGCAGTACTATACGGCTAACTAGCACAGATACGCAGTATTTT.

This rearrangement joins TRBV7-9 to TRBJ2-5; TRBD2 aligns across 11 bases. There are 15 residues in the CDR3. J lost 2 bases, V lost 11 bases, and 10 bases had no gene match. CDR1 is SEHNR and CDR2 is FQNEAQ in the germline V gene (reference sequence). CDR3 residues: CAGSGLAGLQETQYF. CDR3 sequence (DNA): TGTGCCGGCTCCGGACTAGCGGGCCTTCAAGAGACCCAGTACTTC.

This chain uses TRBV7-8 with TRBJ2-2; 7 bases align to TRBD1. The CDR3 loop spans 14 amino acids. The germline gives CDR1 SGHVS, CDR2 FQNEAQ. The ends lost 5 bases at V and 7 bases at J; junction bases unmatched: 7. Written as DNA, the CDR3 is TGTGCCAGCAGCGAAACAGGGGTGAACGGGGAGCTGTTTTTT. As protein: CASSETGVNGELFF.

This clone is a singleton in its sample. J is TRBJ2-5 and V is TRBV5-8; D unclear. V lost 0 bases to trimming and J lost 1 base, with 10 bases between them. Germline assignment: CDR1 SGHTS and CDR2 YDEGEE. The CDR3 contains 15 residues. The CDR3 loop reads CASSLAIVSQETQYF. CDR3 DNA sequence: TGTGCCAGCAGCTTGGCCATCGTGAGCCAAGAGACCCAGTACTTC.

The table lists this clone with a few counts. The J gene is TRBJ2-5, the V gene TRBV28; the D gene is possibly TRBD2 (6 bases). Germline V gives CDR1 MDHEN, CDR2 SYDVKM. V was shortened by 9 bases and J by 4 bases, with 18 bases between the two germline ends. The CDR3 totals 14 residues. The CDR3 DNA sequence: TGTGCCAGTTCGGGACTCCTAATTTCAGAGACCCAGTACTTC. This codes for CASSGLLISETQYF.

CDR3 in amino acids: CASRMTGGLGNQPQHF. CDR3 coding DNA: TGTGCCAGCAGGATGACAGGGGGTCTTGGCAATCAGCCCCAGCATTTT. The J gene is TRBJ1-5, the V gene TRBV28; 9 positions match TRBD1. Germline V gene data show CDR1 as MDHEN and CDR2 as SYDVKM. The trim removed 6 bases at V and 2 bases at J, leaving 8 bases unmatched. The CDR3 totals 16 residues.

This clone has just one count. This chain links TRBV5-1 with TRBJ1-5, with TRBD1 identical over 7 bases. This CDR3 contains 14 residues. Germline assignment: CDR1 SGHRS and CDR2 YFSETQ. Germline trimming cut 0 bases from V and 4 bases from J; bases unmatched to any gene: 1. The CDR3 loop is CASSLAGGNQPQHF. The CDR3 DNA follows: TGCGCCAGCAGCTTGGCAGGGGGAAATCAGCCCCAGCATTTT.

The table lists this clone with a few counts. This rearrangement joins TRBV6-2 or TRBV6-3 to TRBJ2-5, with 10 bases that match TRBD1. Looked up from germline, CDR1 is MNHEY and CDR2 is SVGEGT. The CDR3 consists of 14 residues. Trimming at V came to 6 bases and at J to 5 bases, leaving 6 bases not matched to a gene. CDR3 in amino acids: CASSPTGGHETQYF. The CDR3 DNA reads TGTGCCAGCAGCCCGACAGGGGGCCACGAGACCCAGTACTTC.

This clone showed up just once. This rearrangement joins TRBV3-1 (or the pseudogene TRBV3-2) to TRBJ2-1; 7 nucleotides agree with TRBD2. Per the germline V gene, CDR1 is LGHDT and CDR2 is YNNKEL (reference sequence). The CDR3 is 15 residues long. J lost 2 bases, V lost 3 bases, and 4 bases had no gene match. The CDR3 bases are TGTGCCAGCAGCCAGGCGGGAGAGGCCTACAATGAGCAGTTCTTC. Amino acids: CASSQAGEAYNEQFF.

This clone was seen a single time. The V gene is TRBV9, the J gene TRBJ2-7; D remains unclear. Trimming took 0 bases from V and 1 from J, leaving 8 bases between them. Germline V lookup: CDR1 SGDLS, CDR2 YYNGEE. The CDR3 runs to 14 residues. The chain's CDR3 is CASSVGVASYEQYF. CDR3 coding DNA: TGTGCCAGCAGCGTAGGGGTAGCTTCCTACGAGCAGTACTTC.